These 22 T cell receptor beta chains were sequenced from one sample in a study of CD4+ T cells in melanoma. Repertoires were generated with immunoSEQ multiplex PCR, while TCRdb's copy carries only in-frame clones and drops some. Among some 110,000 clones, approximately 90% were seen once, and the ten largest hold 3% to 4%. The specimen sequenced was peripheral blood. These receptors were collected from a human donor with melanoma.

The chain carries TRBV5-6 and TRBJ1-3; no clear D gene. CDR3 length: 15 residues. Germline assignment: CDR1 SGHDT and CDR2 YYEEEE. Trimming removed 2 bases at V and 0 bases at J, with 9 bases between. DNA for the CDR3: TGTGCCAGCAGCTTTGCTCCGAGCTCTGGAAACACCATATATTTT. Protein product: CASSFAPSSGNTIYF.

V is TRBV5-1 and J is TRBJ2-1, with 12 bases matching TRBD2. V shed 3 bases and J 4 bases; nucleotides not matched to a gene: 8. This CDR3 has 17 amino acids. Germline CDR1 and CDR2: SGHRS and YFSETQ. This CDR3 is CASSSLSLAGGYNEQFF. The CDR3 DNA sequence: TGCGCCAGCAGCTCGCTATCCCTAGCGGGGGGGTACAATGAGCAGTTCTTC.

V gene TRBV4-3 combines with J gene TRBJ2-7; TRBD2 aligns across 8 bases. With 4 bases clipped from V and 7 bases from J, the junction kept 9 bases outside the gene matches. The CDR3 extends over 14 amino acids. Germline V gene data show CDR1 as LGHNA and CDR2 as YSLEER. CDR3 loop: CASSLVGGGKEQYF. The CDR3 region has the DNA TGCGCCAGCAGCCTGGTGGGCGGGGGGAAGGAGCAGTACTTC.

The V and J genes are TRBV6-5 and TRBJ2-5; TRBD1 might be the D (6 bases). The germline V and J ends were trimmed by 0 bases and 3 bases, with 14 bases remaining between them. Looked up from germline, CDR1 is MNHEY and CDR2 is SVGAGI. This CDR3 is 16 amino acids long. In nucleotides, the CDR3 is TGTGCCAGCAGTTACTCGTACAGGGCGAGAGAAGAGACCCAGTACTTC. Its translation: CASSYSYRAREETQYF.

V and J are TRBV7-8 and TRBJ2-1; 9 nucleotides line up with TRBD2. With 1 base clipped from V and 9 bases from J, the junction kept 4 bases outside the gene matches. Germline loops: CDR1 SGHVS, CDR2 FQNEAQ. The CDR3 runs 14 residues. The chain's CDR3 is CASSLVAGVSEQFF. The CDR3 DNA reads TGTGCCAGCAGCTTAGTAGCGGGAGTTTCTGAGCAGTTCTTC.

This chain joins TRBV29-1 and TRBJ2-7; D call uncertain. This CDR3 comprises 11 residues. Trimming cost V 8 bases and J 7 bases, with 15 bases left between them. Germline V gene data show CDR1 as SQVTM and CDR2 as ANQGSEA. CDR3 protein: CSFLNFGEQYF. CDR3 bases: TGCAGCTTCCTCAACTTTGGAGAGCAGTACTTC.

The chain recombines TRBV9 with TRBJ1-5; D is possibly TRBD1 (6 bases). CDR1 is SGDLS and CDR2 is YYNGEE in the germline V gene. Deletions cut 0 bases from V and 6 bases from J, with 10 bases between. This CDR3 has 14 residues. The CDR3 DNA sequence: TGTGCCAGCAGCGTAGGGGGGCTCGGTCAGCCCCAGCATTTT. Translating it yields CASSVGGLGQPQHF.

The chain combines TRBV7-6 with TRBJ2-7; 10 nucleotides agree with TRBD1. J lost 6 bases, V lost 4 bases, and 6 bases had no gene match. Germline CDR1 and CDR2: SGHVS and FNYEAQ. The CDR3 runs 14 residues. CDR3 coding DNA: TGTGCCAGCAGCTCGGGACAGGGGACGGGCGAGCAGTACTTC. Translation: CASSSGQGTGEQYF.

The V and J genes are TRBV7-9 and TRBJ2-1, with 8 bases fitting TRBD2. The V gene end was trimmed by 1 base and the J gene end by 4 bases; junction bases not matched to a gene: 3. CDR1 SEHNR and CDR2 FQNEAQ come from the germline V gene (reference sequence). CDR3 length: 15 amino acids. DNA for the CDR3: TGTGCCAGCAGCTTAGGCGGGAGGATGTACAATGAGCAGTTCTTC. Translation: CASSLGGRMYNEQFF.

The chain joins TRBV4-3 to TRBJ2-5; D may be TRBD2 (5 bases). The V end lost 1 base, the J end lost 7 bases, and 16 bases lay between the germline ends. The CDR3 is 15 residues long. Germline V gene lookup returns CDR1 LGHNA and CDR2 YSLEER. CDR3 loop: CASSQAPDPAGTQYF. CDR3 DNA: TGCGCCAGCAGCCAAGCTCCGGACCCTGCGGGGACCCAGTACTTC.

The CDR3 spells CASSIERPTDTQYF. DNA for the CDR3: TGTGCCAGCAGCATAGAGAGGCCCACAGATACGCAGTATTTT. The rearrangement links TRBV27 to TRBJ2-3; unclear D gene. Germline lookup yields CDR1 MNHEY and CDR2 SMNVEV (reference sequence). The CDR3 runs 14 residues. Trimming took 6 bases from V and 2 from J, leaving 12 bases between them.

The chain joins TRBV7-8 to TRBJ1-5; D gene ambiguous. The CDR3 covers 13 residues. Germline V CDR1 and CDR2: SGHVS, FQNEAQ. V was pared by 4 bases and J by 6 bases, with 10 bases between. CDR3 sequence: CASSSRQGQPQHF. In DNA, the CDR3 is TGTGCCAGCAGCTCCCGACAAGGTCAGCCCCAGCATTTT.

This clone was observed a single time. V usage is TRBV6-1 and J usage is TRBJ1-5, with TRBD1 identical over 10 bases. This CDR3 has 15 amino acids. Per germline, CDR1 MNHNS and CDR2 SASEGT. V shed 0 bases and J 11 bases; nucleotides not matched to a gene: 7. CDR3 DNA: TGTGCCAGCAGTGAAGCGCCGGGACAGGGGTACTCCCAGCATTTT. This sequence encodes CASSEAPGQGYSQHF.

This clone was seen just once. The chain uses TRBV28 and TRBJ2-7; 9 bases match TRBD1. The V gene's germline CDR1 is MDHEN and CDR2 SYDVKM. This CDR3 contains 16 residues. Losses at the gene ends were 8 bases for V and 4 bases for J; bases not matched to a gene: 15. The CDR3 nucleotides read TGTGCCAGCTCATTGTCGGGGACAGGGTCGCCTTACGAGCAGTACTTC. It codes for CASSLSGTGSPYEQYF.

This clone has a single count. CDR3 coding DNA: TGTGCCAGCAGTACCTGGGACAGGGGGGGGTATGGCTACACCTTC. Protein product: CASSTWDRGGYGYTF. The J gene is TRBJ1-2, the V gene TRBV27; TRBD1 aligns across 11 bases. There are 15 residues in the CDR3. CDR1 MNHEY and CDR2 SMNVEV come from the germline V gene (reference sequence). V shed 5 bases, J shed 5 bases, and the junction held 7 bases outside the gene matches.

This clone was recorded once. The rearrangement uses TRBV6-6 and TRBJ2-3, with a tentative D call TRBD2 (5 bases). In germline, CDR1 is MNHNY, CDR2 SVGAGI (reference sequence). V gave up 2 bases and J gave up 9 bases, with 6 bases separating them. The CDR3 runs to 11 residues. The DNA for the CDR3 is TGTGCCAGCAGTTACAGGGAGACGCAGTATTTT. Translated, it gives CASSYRETQYF.

This chain connects TRBV5-6 to TRBJ2-1; 9 bases match TRBD2. The junction had 7 bases not matched to a gene; V was cut back by 6 bases and J by 3 bases. This CDR3 contains 15 residues. The V gene's germline CDR1 is SGHDT and CDR2 YYEEEE. The CDR3 sequence is CASIMGLAIYNEQFF. CDR3 nucleotide sequence: TGTGCCAGCATCATGGGACTAGCTATCTACAATGAGCAGTTCTTC.

This chain connects TRBV2 to TRBJ2-5; no clear D gene. Germline assignment: CDR1 SNHLY and CDR2 FYNNEI. Trimming took 2 bases from V and 4 from J, leaving 11 bases between them. The CDR3 is 14 amino acids. The CDR3: CASSERQLGETQYF. CDR3 in DNA: TGTGCCAGCAGTGAACGGCAGTTGGGAGAGACCCAGTACTTC.

In this sample, this clone turned up a few times. The V and J genes are TRBV9 and TRBJ1-1; D is undetermined. The germline V and J ends were trimmed by 0 bases and 3 bases, with 12 bases remaining between them. There are 15 residues in the CDR3. The V gene's germline CDR1 is SGDLS and CDR2 YYNGEE. The DNA of the CDR3 is TGTGCCAGCAGCGTAGAAAGGGAGCCGGACACTGAAGCTTTCTTT. This translates into CASSVEREPDTEAFF.

V is TRBV6-6 and J is TRBJ2-5; the D call may be TRBD1 or TRBD2 (6 bases each). The CDR3 consists of 14 residues. CDR1 and CDR2 from the germline V gene are MNHNY and SVGAGI (reference sequence). Deletions cut 2 bases from V and 4 bases from J, with 11 bases between. The CDR3 loop reads CASSYRGRRETQYF. The CDR3 DNA reads as TGTGCCAGCAGTTACCGGGGGCGGAGAGAGACCCAGTACTTC.

The chain recombines TRBV5-1 with TRBJ1-5; D is unclear. V was pared by 0 bases and J by 4 bases, with 8 bases between. CDR1 is SGHRS and CDR2 is YFSETQ in the germline V gene. This CDR3 is 14 amino acids long. Here the CDR3 DNA reads TGCGCCAGCAGCTTGGTTGCGGGGAATCAGCCCCAGCATTTT. This codes for CASSLVAGNQPQHF.

This chain links TRBV5-6 with TRBJ2-3; TRBD1 agrees at 9 bases. The CDR3 has 14 amino acids. Germline V gene sequence: CDR1 SGHDT, CDR2 YYEEEE. J was trimmed by 2 bases and V by 2 bases; bases with no gene match: 0. DNA of the CDR3: TGTGCCAGCAGCTTACAGGGGGCCACAGATACGCAGTATTTT. It yields the protein CASSLQGATDTQYF. Together with reference TRBV5-6 and TRBJ2-3, the CDR3 gives the full variable domain: DAGVTQSPTHLIKTRGQQVTLRCSPKSGHDTVSWYQQALGQGPQFIFQYYEEEERQRGNFPDRFSGHQFPNYSSELNVNALLLGDSALYLCASSLQGATDTQYFGPGTRLTVL.